Following are 13 T cell receptor beta chains from one sample sequenced in a study of somatic mutations in cytotoxic T cells in rheumatoid arthritis. Profiling relied on immunoSEQ multiplex PCR, and the TCRdb table lists in-frame clones only, not all of them. The data hold about 11,000 clones, with 70% to 85% observed a single time. The specimen was CD8+ T cells sorted from blood. These receptors were collected from a woman between 55 and 75 years old with rheumatoid arthritis.

CDR3 amino acids: CASSDLLGGNEQFF. CDR3 nucleotides: TGTGCCAGCAGTGACCTTCTCGGAGGGAATGAGCAGTTCTTC. The chain couples TRBV6-4 to TRBJ2-1; TRBD2 is a possible D gene (6 bases). Per the germline V gene, CDR1 is MRHNA and CDR2 is SNTAGT. The CDR3 sequence is 14 residues long. V lost 2 bases to trimming and J lost 7 bases, with 12 bases between them.

V and J are TRBV2 and TRBJ2-7, with D maybe TRBD2 (6 bases). V lost 7 bases to trimming and J lost 6 bases, with 22 bases between them. The CDR3 totals 15 residues. Germline lookup yields CDR1 SNHLY and CDR2 FYNNEI. This CDR3 is CASTGGTTHRLEQYF. The CDR3 nucleotides read TGTGCCAGCACCGGGGGAACCACGCACCGCCTCGAGCAGTACTTC.

This clone was seen a few times. The V call is TRBV11-2, the J call TRBJ2-1; a weak D match, TRBD1 (6 bases). Germline lookup yields CDR1 SGHAT and CDR2 FQNNGV. The CDR3 loop spans 13 amino acids. The V end lost 4 bases, the J end lost 6 bases, and 10 bases lay between the germline ends. CDR3 sequence: CASSWDTLNEQFF. CDR3 nucleotides: TGTGCCAGCAGCTGGGACACCCTCAATGAGCAGTTCTTC.

The rearrangement joins TRBV4-1 to TRBJ2-5; 7 bases align to TRBD2. The CDR3 is 15 residues long. Trimming took 4 bases from V and 2 from J; bases not matched to a gene: 7. Germline loops: CDR1 MGHRA, CDR2 YSYEKL. CDR3 region: CASSPQAGTQETQYF. CDR3 in DNA: TGCGCCAGCAGCCCCCAAGCGGGAACGCAAGAGACCCAGTACTTC.

This sequence joins TRBV28 and TRBJ2-3, with 8 bases that match TRBD2. J was trimmed by 0 bases and V by 3 bases; bases with no gene match: 11. The CDR3 sequence is 18 residues long. Germline V gene lookup returns CDR1 MDHEN and CDR2 SYDVKM. CDR3 sequence: CASSFLSVPSGSTDTQYF. The CDR3 DNA reads TGTGCCAGCAGTTTTTTGTCAGTTCCTAGCGGGAGCACAGATACGCAGTATTTT.

Remarks on this clone: One junction end does not reproduce the germline sequence, and a read error may be involved. This same CDR3 is encoded by further DNA sequences in the sample. The chain recombines TRBV7-9 with TRBJ2-7; 8 bases agree with TRBD1. This CDR3 region has 14 residues. Germline loops: CDR1 SEHNR, CDR2 FQNEAQ (reference sequence). CDR3: CASSSGTGFYEQYF. CDR3 nucleotides: TGCGCCAGCAGCTCCGGGACAGGTTTCTACGAGCAGTACTTC.

CDR3 sequence: CASSFKGGTDTQYF. The CDR3 nucleotides are TGTGCCAGCAGCTTCAAGGGGGGCACAGATACGCAGTATTTT. The chain carries TRBV7-2 and TRBJ2-3, with D maybe TRBD1 (6 bases). The V end lost 3 bases, the J end lost 1 base, and 8 bases lay between the germline ends. Germline V gives CDR1 SGHTA, CDR2 FQGNSA. The CDR3 sequence is 14 residues long. Combining the CDR3 with reference TRBV7-2 and TRBJ2-3 gives the whole variable domain GAGVSQSPSNKVTEKGKDVELRCDPISGHTALYWYRQSLGQGLEFLIYFQGNSAPDKSGLPSDRFSAERTGGSVSTLTIQRTQQEDSAVYLCASSFKGGTDTQYFGPGTRLTVL.

The V and J genes are TRBV5-1 and TRBJ1-2; weak D call: TRBD1 (5 bases). Germline CDR1 and CDR2: SGHRS and YFSETQ. Trimming cost V 4 bases and J 6 bases, with 13 bases left between them. CDR3 length equals 13 residues. CDR3 amino acids: CASSRTMGHGYTF. The CDR3 DNA reads TGCGCCAGCAGCCGGACTATGGGGCATGGCTACACCTTC.

This sequence joins TRBV21-1 and TRBJ2-2; the DNA was not compared with TRBD1, the D call given in the table. TRBV21-1 is noted as a pseudogene. The CDR3 totals 14 residues. CDR3 bases: TGTGCCAGCAGCAATATGAAGGGGACCGGGGAGCTGTTTTTT. It yields the protein CASSNMKGTGELFF.

The chain is built from TRBV28 and TRBJ2-7, with a tentative D call TRBD2 (6 bases). From germline, CDR1 is MDHEN and CDR2 SYDVKM. V dropped 7 bases and J dropped 0 bases, with 10 bases sitting between them. CDR3 length: 13 residues. As DNA, the CDR3 is TGTGCCAGCACCCCGGGGGACTCCTACGAGCAGTACTTC. Its protein is CASTPGDSYEQYF.

This clone came up a few times. The chain joins TRBV29-1 to TRBJ2-7; 8 bases map to TRBD1. This CDR3 region has 14 residues. The V gene end was trimmed by 5 bases and the J gene end by 3 bases; junction bases not matched to a gene: 9. Looked up from germline, CDR1 is SQVTM and CDR2 is ANQGSEA. The CDR3 DNA sequence: TGCAGCGTTCTAGGGGCAGGGGGCTACTACGAGCAGTACTTC. Residues: CSVLGAGGYYEQYF.

V is TRBV28 and J is TRBJ1-2; the D is unclear. CDR1 and CDR2 (germline): MDHEN, SYDVKM. The CDR3 is made up of 13 amino acids. The V end was cut by 2 bases, the J end by 1 base, with 5 bases between. CDR3 protein: CASSLRDNYGYTF. CDR3 DNA sequence: TGTGCCAGCAGTTTACGGGATAACTATGGCTACACCTTC.

The chain couples TRBV9 to TRBJ1-1, with no clear D. The CDR3 has 13 residues. V shed 3 bases and J shed 4 bases, with 10 bases lying between them. Germline CDR1 reads SGDLS; CDR2 reads YYNGEE. The CDR3 DNA is TGTGCCAGCAGCGCCGGGGTAGCCACTGAAGCTTTCTTT. It is translated as CASSAGVATEAFF. Filled out from reference TRBV9 and TRBJ1-1, the complete variable domain reads DSGVTQTPKHLITATGQRVTLRCSPRSGDLSVYWYQQSLDQGLQFLIQYYNGEERAKGNILERFSAQQFPDLHSELNLSSLELGDSALYFCASSAGVATEAFFGQGTRLTVV.